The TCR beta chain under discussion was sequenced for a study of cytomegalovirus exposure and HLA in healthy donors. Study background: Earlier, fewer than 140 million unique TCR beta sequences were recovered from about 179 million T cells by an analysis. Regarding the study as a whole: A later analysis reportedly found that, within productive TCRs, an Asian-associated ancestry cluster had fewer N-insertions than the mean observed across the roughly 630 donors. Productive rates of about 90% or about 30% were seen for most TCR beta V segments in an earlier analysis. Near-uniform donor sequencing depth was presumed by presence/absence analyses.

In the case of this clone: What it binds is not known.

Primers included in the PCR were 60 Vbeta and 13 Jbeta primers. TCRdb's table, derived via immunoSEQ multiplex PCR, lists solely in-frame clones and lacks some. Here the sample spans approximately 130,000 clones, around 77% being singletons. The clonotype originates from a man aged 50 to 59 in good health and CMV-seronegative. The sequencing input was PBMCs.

The CDR3 region has the DNA TGTGCCAGCAGTTTTCCACTAGCGGAGTCCTCCTACGAGCAGTACTTC. Its protein is CASSFPLAESSYEQYF. This sequence joins TRBV28 and TRBJ2-7, with 8 nucleotides matching TRBD2. The V segment lost 3 bases and the J segment 0 bases; nucleotides outside the gene matches: 7. The CDR3 runs to 16 residues. Germline V gives CDR1 MDHEN, CDR2 SYDVKM. Complete variable domain (other parts from reference TRBV28 and TRBJ2-7): DVKVTQSSRYLVKRTGEKVFLECVQDMDHENMFWYRQDPGLGLRLIYFSYDVKMKEKGDIPEGYSVSREKKERFSLILESASTNQTSMYLCASSFPLAESSYEQYFGPGTRLTVT.